What follows is one T cell receptor beta chain and its context. Its antigen remains unknown. Some clones are missing from TCRdb's copy, which holds only in-frame ones; the method was immunoSEQ multiplex PCR. The table lists 35,000 to 45,000 clones, roughly 94% of them singletons. The record originates from a study of graft-versus-host responses after intestinal transplantation. At the level of the study: Each patient got anti-thymocyte globulin induction, then tacrolimus and steroids for about 3 years. Overall study results and limits: Among circulating GvH clones, peak levels were associated with early post-transplant declines in HvG clones. Recipient marrow harbored GvH clones, some of which surfaced first in ileum or blood.

The sequences come from unstimulated CD4+ T cells sorted from spleen or lymph node cells, collected before transplant. This TCR was recovered from a human donor who was the organ donor for an intestinal transplant.

CDR3 coding DNA: TGTGCCAGCAGGCAGAACACTGAAGCTTTCTTT. Encoded protein: CASRQNTEAFF. This sequence joins TRBV6-5 and TRBJ1-1, with no clear D. V was cut by 6 bases and J by 1 base, with 3 bases left in between. The germline V gene encodes CDR1 MNHEY and CDR2 SVGAGI. The CDR3 extends over 11 amino acids.